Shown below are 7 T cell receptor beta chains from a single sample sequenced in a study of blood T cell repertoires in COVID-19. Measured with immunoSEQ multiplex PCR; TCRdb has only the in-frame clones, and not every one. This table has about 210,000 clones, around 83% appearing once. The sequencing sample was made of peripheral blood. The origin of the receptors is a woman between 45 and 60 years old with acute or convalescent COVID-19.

DNA for the CDR3: TGTGCCAGCGCGACAGGGTCCTACGAGCAGTACTTC. Translated: CASATGSYEQYF. The genes are TRBV11-2 and TRBJ2-7; 7 positions match TRBD1. CDR1 and CDR2 (germline): SGHAT, FQNNGV. V lost 8 bases, J lost 1 base, and 2 bases stayed unmatched. This CDR3 has 12 residues.

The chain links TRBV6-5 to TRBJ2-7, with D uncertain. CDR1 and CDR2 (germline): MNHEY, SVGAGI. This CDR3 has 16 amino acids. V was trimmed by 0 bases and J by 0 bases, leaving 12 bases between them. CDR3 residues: CASSYSLIAFSYEQYF. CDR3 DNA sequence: TGTGCCAGCAGTTACTCGTTAATAGCTTTCTCCTACGAGCAGTACTTC.

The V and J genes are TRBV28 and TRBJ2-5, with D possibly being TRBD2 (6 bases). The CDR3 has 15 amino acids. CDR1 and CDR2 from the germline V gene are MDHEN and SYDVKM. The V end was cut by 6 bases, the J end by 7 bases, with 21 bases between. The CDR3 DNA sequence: TGTGCCAGCAGCGGGACTCTCCGATTAGAAGGGACCCAGTACTTC. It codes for CASSGTLRLEGTQYF.

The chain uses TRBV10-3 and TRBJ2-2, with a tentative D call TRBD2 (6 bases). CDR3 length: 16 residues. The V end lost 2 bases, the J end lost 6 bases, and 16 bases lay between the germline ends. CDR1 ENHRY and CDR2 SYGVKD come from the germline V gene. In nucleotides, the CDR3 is TGTGCCATCAGTGAGCTCCTCAGGTGGAGGGCCGGGGAGCTGTTTTTT. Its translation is CAISELLRWRAGELFF.

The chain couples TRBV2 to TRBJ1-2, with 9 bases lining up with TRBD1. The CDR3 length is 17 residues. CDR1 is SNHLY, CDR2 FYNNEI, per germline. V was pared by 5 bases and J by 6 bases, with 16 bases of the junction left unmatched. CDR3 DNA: TGTGCCAGCAGTCTAGAACGAATACAGGGGGCAAAGGATGGCTACACCTTC. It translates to CASSLERIQGAKDGYTF.

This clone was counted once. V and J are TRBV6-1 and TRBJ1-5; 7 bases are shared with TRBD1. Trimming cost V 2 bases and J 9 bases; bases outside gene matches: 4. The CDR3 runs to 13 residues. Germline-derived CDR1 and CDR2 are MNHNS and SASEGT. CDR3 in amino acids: CASSETTGMPQHF. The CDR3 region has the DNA TGTGCCAGCAGTGAAACGACAGGGATGCCCCAGCATTTT.

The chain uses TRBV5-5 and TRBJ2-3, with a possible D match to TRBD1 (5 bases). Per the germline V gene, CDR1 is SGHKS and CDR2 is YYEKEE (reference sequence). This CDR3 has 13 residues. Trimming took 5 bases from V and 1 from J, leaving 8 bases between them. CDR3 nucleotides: TGTGCCAGCAGGATCAGGGGCACAGATACGCAGTATTTT. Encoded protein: CASRIRGTDTQYF.